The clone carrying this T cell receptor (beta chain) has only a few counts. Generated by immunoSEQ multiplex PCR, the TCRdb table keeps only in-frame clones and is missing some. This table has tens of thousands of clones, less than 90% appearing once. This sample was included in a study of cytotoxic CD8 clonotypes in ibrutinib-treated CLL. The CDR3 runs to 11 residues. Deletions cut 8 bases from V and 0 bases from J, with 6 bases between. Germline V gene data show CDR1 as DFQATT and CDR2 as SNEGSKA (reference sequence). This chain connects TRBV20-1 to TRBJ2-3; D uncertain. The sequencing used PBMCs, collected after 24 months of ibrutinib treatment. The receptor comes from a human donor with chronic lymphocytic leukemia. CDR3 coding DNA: TGCAGTTCATACAGCACAGATACGCAGTATTTT. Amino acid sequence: CSSYSTDTQYF.